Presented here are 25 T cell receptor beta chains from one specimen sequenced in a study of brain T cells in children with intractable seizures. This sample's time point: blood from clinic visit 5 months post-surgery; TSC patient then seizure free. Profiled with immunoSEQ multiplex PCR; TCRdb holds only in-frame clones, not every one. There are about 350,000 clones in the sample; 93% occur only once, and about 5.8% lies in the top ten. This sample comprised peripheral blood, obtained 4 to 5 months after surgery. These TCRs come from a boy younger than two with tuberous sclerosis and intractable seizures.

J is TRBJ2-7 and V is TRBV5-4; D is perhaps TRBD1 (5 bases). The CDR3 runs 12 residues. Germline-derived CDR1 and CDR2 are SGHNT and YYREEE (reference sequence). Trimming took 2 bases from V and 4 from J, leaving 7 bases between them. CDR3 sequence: CASSLGAYEQYF. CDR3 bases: TGTGCCAGCAGCTTAGGGGCTTACGAGCAGTACTTC.

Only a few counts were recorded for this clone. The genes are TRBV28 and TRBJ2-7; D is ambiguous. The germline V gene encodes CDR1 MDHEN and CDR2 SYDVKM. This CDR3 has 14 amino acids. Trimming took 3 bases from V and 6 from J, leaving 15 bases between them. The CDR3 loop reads CASSLGNEDGEQYF. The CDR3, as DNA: TGTGCCAGCAGTTTGGGGAACGAGGACGGCGAGCAGTACTTC. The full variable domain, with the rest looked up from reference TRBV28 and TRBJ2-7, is DVKVTQSSRYLVKRTGEKVFLECVQDMDHENMFWYRQDPGLGLRLIYFSYDVKMKEKGDIPEGYSVSREKKERFSLILESASTNQTSMYLCASSLGNEDGEQYFGPGTRLTVT.

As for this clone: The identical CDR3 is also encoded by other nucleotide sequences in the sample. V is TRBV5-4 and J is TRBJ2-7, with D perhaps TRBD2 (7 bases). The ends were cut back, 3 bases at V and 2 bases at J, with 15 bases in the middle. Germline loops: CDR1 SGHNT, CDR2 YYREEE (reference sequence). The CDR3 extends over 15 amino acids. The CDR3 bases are TGTGCCAGCAGCTGGGGGGGGCGGGCGGCCTACGAGCAGTACTTC. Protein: CASSWGGRAAYEQYF.

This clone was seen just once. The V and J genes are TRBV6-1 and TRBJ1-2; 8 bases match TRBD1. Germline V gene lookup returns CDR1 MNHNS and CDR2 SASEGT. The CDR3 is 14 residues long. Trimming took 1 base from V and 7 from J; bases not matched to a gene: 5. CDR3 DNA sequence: TGTGCCAGCAGTGAAGGGACAGGGTGGAGTGGCTACACCTTC. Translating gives CASSEGTGWSGYTF.

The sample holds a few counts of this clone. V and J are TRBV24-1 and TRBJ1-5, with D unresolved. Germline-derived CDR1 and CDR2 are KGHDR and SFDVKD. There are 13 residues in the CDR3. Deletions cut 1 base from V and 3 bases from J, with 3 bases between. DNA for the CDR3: TGTGCCACCAGTGATTTTCACAATCAGCCCCAGCATTTT. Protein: CATSDFHNQPQHF.

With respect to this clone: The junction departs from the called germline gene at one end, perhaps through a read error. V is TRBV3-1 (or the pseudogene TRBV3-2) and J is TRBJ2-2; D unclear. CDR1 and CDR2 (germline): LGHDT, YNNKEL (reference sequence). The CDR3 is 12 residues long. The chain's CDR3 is CASRIDTGELFF. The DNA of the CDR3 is TGCGCCTCCAGGATCGACACCGGGGAGCTGTTTTTT.

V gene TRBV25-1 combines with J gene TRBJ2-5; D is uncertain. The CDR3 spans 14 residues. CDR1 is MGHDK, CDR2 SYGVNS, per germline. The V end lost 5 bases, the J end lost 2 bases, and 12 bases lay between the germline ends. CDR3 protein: CASSRIGDQETQYF. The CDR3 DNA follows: TGTGCCAGCAGTCGAATTGGGGATCAAGAGACCCAGTACTTC.

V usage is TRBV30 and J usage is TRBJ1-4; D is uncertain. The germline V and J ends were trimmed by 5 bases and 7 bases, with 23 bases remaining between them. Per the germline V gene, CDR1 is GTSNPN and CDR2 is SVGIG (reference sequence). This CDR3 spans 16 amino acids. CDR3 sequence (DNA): TGTGCCTGGGTAGCCTCACGGAGGTCGGGTGGTGAAAAACTGTTTTTT. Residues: CAWVASRRSGGEKLFF.

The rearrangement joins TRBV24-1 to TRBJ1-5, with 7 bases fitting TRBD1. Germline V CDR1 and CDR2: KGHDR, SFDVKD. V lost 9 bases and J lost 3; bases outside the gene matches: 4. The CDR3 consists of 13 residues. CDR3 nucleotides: TGTGCCACCGCAGACAGGGTCAATCAGCCCCAGCATTTT. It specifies CATADRVNQPQHF.

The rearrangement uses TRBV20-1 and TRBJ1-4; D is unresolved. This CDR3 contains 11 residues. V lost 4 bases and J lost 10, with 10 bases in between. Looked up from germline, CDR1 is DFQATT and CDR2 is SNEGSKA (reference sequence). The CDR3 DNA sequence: TGCAGTGCTAACGATGGTTCAAAACTGTTTTTT. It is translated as CSANDGSKLFF.

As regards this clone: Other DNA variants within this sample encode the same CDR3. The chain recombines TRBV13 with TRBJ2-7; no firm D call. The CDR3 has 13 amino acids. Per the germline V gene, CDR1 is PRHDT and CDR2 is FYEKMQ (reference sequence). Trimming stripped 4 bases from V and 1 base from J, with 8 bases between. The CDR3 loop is CASSSRASYEQYF. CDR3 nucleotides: TGTGCCAGCAGCTCCCGGGCTTCCTACGAGCAGTACTTC.

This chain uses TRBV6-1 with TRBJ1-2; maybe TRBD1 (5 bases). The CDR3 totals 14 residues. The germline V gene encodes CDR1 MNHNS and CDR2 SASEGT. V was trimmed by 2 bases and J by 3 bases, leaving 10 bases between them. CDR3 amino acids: CASSERAGHYGYTF. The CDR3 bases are TGTGCCAGCAGTGAACGCGCAGGGCACTATGGCTACACCTTC.

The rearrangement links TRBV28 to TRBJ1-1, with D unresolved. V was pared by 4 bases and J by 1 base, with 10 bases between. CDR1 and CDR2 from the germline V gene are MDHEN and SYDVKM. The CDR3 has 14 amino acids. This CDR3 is CASSSQTENTEAFF. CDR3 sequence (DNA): TGTGCCAGCAGTTCCCAGACTGAGAACACTGAAGCTTTCTTT.

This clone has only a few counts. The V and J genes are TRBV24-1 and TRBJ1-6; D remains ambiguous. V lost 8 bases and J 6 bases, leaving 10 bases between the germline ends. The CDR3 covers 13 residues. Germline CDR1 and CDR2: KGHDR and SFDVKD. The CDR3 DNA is TGTGCCACCACAAGGCTCTTTAATTCACCCCTCCACTTT. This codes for CATTRLFNSPLHF.

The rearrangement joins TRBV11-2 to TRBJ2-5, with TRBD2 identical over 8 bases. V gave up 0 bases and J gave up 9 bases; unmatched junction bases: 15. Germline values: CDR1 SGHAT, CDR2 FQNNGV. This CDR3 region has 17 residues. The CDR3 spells CASSLDLSSGGRGSQYF. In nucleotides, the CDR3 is TGTGCCAGCAGCTTAGATTTATCCAGCGGGGGACGGGGGTCCCAGTACTTC.

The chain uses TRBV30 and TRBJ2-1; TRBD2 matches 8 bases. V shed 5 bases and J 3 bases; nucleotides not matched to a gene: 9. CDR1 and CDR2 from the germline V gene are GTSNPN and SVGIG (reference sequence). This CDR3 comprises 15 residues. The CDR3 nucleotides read TGTGCCTGGGGAGGGAGCGCGGGGGGCTACAATGAGCAGTTCTTC. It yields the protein CAWGGSAGGYNEQFF.

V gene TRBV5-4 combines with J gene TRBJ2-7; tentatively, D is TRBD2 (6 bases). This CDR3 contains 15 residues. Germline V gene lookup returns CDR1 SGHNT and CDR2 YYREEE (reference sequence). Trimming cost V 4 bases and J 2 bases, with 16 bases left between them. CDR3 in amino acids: CASSAGPGETYEQYF. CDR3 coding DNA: TGTGCCAGCAGCGCCGGTCCGGGGGAAACCTACGAGCAGTACTTC.

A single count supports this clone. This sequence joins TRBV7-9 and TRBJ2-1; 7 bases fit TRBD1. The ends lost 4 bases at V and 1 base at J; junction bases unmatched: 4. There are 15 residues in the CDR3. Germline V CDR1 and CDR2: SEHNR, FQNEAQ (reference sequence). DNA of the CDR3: TGTGCCAGCAGCTCAGGGGGTGTATCCTACAATGAGCAGTTCTTC. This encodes CASSSGGVSYNEQFF.

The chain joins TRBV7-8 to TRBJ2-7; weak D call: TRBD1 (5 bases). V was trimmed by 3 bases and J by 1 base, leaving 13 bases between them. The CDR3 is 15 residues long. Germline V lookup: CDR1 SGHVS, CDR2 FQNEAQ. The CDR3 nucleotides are TGTGCCAGCAGCTTGGGGCAGTATGAATCCTACGAGCAGTACTTC. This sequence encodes CASSLGQYESYEQYF. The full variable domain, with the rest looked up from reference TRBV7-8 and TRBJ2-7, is GAGVSQSPRYKVAKRGQDVALRCDPISGHVSLFWYQQALGQGPEFLTYFQNEAQLDKSGLPSDRFFAERPEGSVSTLKIQRTQQEDSAVYLCASSLGQYESYEQYFGPGTRLTVT.

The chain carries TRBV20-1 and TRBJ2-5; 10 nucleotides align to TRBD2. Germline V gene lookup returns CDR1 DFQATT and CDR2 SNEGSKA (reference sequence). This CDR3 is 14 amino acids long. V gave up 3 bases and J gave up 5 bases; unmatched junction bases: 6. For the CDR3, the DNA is TGCAGTGCTAGTGGCAGCGGGAGGGCGGAGACCCAGTACTTC. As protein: CSASGSGRAETQYF.

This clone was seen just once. DNA for the CDR3: TGTGCCAGCAGTGACCTGGGACAGGGGGTTAGCACAGATACGCAGTATTTT. It is translated as CASSDLGQGVSTDTQYF. The chain couples TRBV2 to TRBJ2-3, with TRBD1 matching 11 bases. There are 17 residues in the CDR3. The germline V gene encodes CDR1 SNHLY and CDR2 FYNNEI. Losses at the gene ends were 3 bases for V and 0 bases for J; bases not matched to a gene: 5.

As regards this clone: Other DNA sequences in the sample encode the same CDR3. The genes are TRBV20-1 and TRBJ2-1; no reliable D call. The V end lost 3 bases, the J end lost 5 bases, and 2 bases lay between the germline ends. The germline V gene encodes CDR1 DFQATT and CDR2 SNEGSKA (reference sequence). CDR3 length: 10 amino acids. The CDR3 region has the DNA TGCAGTGCTAGCCACAATGAGCAGTTCTTC. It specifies CSASHNEQFF.

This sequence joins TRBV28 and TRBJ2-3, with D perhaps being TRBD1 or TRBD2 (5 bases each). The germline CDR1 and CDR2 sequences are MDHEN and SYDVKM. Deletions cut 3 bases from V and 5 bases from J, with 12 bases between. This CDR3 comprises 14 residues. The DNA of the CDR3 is TGTGCCAGCAGTTTGGGGGTAGTCGTAGATACGCAGTATTTT. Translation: CASSLGVVVDTQYF.

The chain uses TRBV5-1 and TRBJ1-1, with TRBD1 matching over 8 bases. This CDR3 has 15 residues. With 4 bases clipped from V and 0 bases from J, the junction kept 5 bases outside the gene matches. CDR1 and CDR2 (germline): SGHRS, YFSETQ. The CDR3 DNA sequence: TGCGCCAGCAGCACTCGACAGGGGCTGAACACTGAAGCTTTCTTT. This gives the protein CASSTRQGLNTEAFF.

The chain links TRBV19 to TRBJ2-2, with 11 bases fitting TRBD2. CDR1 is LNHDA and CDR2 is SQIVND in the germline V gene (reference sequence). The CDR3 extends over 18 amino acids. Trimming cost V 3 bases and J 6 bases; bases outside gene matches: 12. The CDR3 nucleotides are TGTGCCAGTAGTATGGGAACTAGCGGGAGAAGCAAGGCCGGGGAGCTGTTTTTT. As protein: CASSMGTSGRSKAGELFF.